This entry describes one T cell receptor beta chain. This CDR3 spans 14 amino acids. The V gene's germline CDR1 is KGHSH and CDR2 LQKENI. Trimming removed 2 bases from V and 0 bases from J, with 7 bases in between. With 60 Vbeta and 13 Jbeta primers, the PCR was carried out. Data came from immunoSEQ multiplex PCR; TCRdb stores just in-frame clones and leaves some out. This sample yields 200,000 or so clones, of which around 80% are seen a single time; over 0.55% belongs to the top ten. The record originates from a study of cytomegalovirus exposure and HLA in healthy donors. Sequenced: PBMCs. The genes are TRBV18 and TRBJ1-1; D ambiguous. This clonotype was obtained from a man aged 18-30 years in good health and CMV-seronegative. DNA for the CDR3: TGTGCCAGCTCACCAACATATCTGAACACTGAAGCTTTCTTT. It is translated as CASSPTYLNTEAFF.